This TCR beta chain was captured by sequencing in a study of CD8 T cells in Susac syndrome (dated by TCRdb to the late 2010s). At the level of the whole study: Among the sequenced Susac syndrome patients, over five had clinically active disease and roughly eight were in clinical remission. Repertoire sequencing was used to test whether CD8+ T cell activation and differentiation in Susac syndrome was antigen driven. The clonality of the CD8+ T cell repertoire was compared across over 9 healthy donors, about 14 Susac syndrome patients and around 16 multiple sclerosis patients. At the time of blood withdrawal, Susac syndrome patients were either therapy-naive, taking corticosteroids (with some also receiving IVIg), or on IVIg alone. General study outcomes and caveats: The TCR sequencing and HLA analysis was acknowledged to have included a relatively small number of individuals. Roughly 15 Susac-specific public clones were identified in the total CD8+ repertoire, and five or six Susac-specific public clones were identified in the CD8+ TEMRA repertoire. CD8+ repertoires in Susac syndrome showed clonal expansion, which was highest in CD8+ TEMRA cells and was greater in clinically active patients than in remitting patients.

In the case of this clonotype: The antigen it recognizes is unknown. Base qualities are not recorded, but no much larger clone differs from it by a single base.

High-throughput TCR beta sequencing profiled peripheral blood CD8+ and CD4+ T cells from healthy donors, Susac syndrome patients and multiple sclerosis patients. Susac syndrome patients met recently defined diagnostic criteria for definite or probable disease. Bulk CD8+ and CD4+ T cells were purified by magnetic negative isolation, whereas CD8+ TEMRA cells were enriched by FACS. Blood was drawn into EDTA tubes, processed within 24 hours, and PBMCs were isolated by density gradient centrifugation. PBMCs intended for TCR sequencing were cryopreserved in liquid nitrogen and were subsequently thawed in a 37 degrees C water bath. A purity of at least 90% was achieved for sorted or isolated CD4+, CD8+ and CD8+ TEMRA cells. RNA was extracted with the RNeasy kit and roughly 0.45 to 1 ug was reverse transcribed using random hexamers. The immunoSEQ multiplex PCR assay, which covers 54 Vbeta and 13 Jbeta segments, was used to amplify TCR beta CDR3 regions. To correct PCR amplification bias, a synthetic template baseline was used for both primer optimization and computational correction. As for the original processing: Reads were assigned to V, D and J genes according to IMGT and analyzed in immunoSEQ Analyzer, with only productive sequences retained. Clonality was calculated as one minus the Shannon entropy normalized by log2 of the number of productive unique sequences. For each patient and control, public and private clones were evaluated among the 100 most prevalent clones. Clones were defined as Susac-specific when absent from the healthy and MS cohorts, from roughly 1,000 published viral clones and from other ImmuneACCESS disease sequences. Using fastp trimming at Q25 and MiXCR clonotype assembly, TCRdb reanalyzed the public sequencing data and kept in-frame beta chains. A single entry per CDR3 protein holds the most common genes and DNA from its merged rows. For this entry, the V and J calls and clone size follow TCRdb and not the study's own pipeline. Present in this sample are about 82,000 distinct CDR3 sequences, about 95% of which were seen just once. The ten largest clones add up to 0.62% of the sample.

Sequencing input: CD8+ T cells from PBMCs. The receptor's source is a human donor with Susac syndrome.

The DNA sequence is as follows: TGCAGTGCTAGAGTTAGCAGTCACCCGACCCAGTACTTC. Its protein is CSARVSSHPTQYF. Here the chain combines TRBV20-1 and TRBJ2-5; the D gene cannot be resolved reliably. The germline V gene (reference sequence) provides CDR1 DFQATT and CDR2 SNEGSKA. Reading from cysteine to phenylalanine, the CDR3 counts 13 amino acids. Only the CDR3 DNA is retained, 39 bases long and in frame from the first base. V is cut by 1 base and J by 7 bases, and the space between the germline ends is 13 bases.